These 16 T cell receptor beta chains share one sample of origin, sequenced in a study of T cell responses to AZD1222 COVID-19 vaccine. The method was immunoSEQ multiplex PCR; TCRdb's version includes in-frame clones alone and lacks a portion of them. Of about 170,000 clones listed, roughly 90% were seen once; the top ten hold roughly 1.6%. This material consisted of peripheral blood, taken on day 0 of AZD1222 vaccination. The receptors derive from an adult in good health.

The rearrangement joins TRBV19 to TRBJ1-1, with 8 nucleotides matching TRBD1. Germline V CDR1 and CDR2: LNHDA, SQIVND (reference sequence). V dropped 3 bases and J dropped 8; count of bases not matched to a gene: 5. The CDR3 spans 13 residues. The CDR3 region has the DNA TGTGCCAGTAGTATGGACAGGGTGGCCGAAGCTTTCTTT. It translates to CASSMDRVAEAFF.

V is TRBV19 and J is TRBJ1-1; TRBD1 aligns across 8 bases. This CDR3 has 14 amino acids. The J segment lost 1 base and the V segment lost 6 bases, leaving 4 bases of the junction unmatched. The germline V gene encodes CDR1 LNHDA and CDR2 SQIVND (reference sequence). The CDR3 DNA reads as TGTGCCAGTAGCTATGGACAGGGGAACACTGAAGCTTTCTTT. It encodes CASSYGQGNTEAFF.

The chain combines TRBV18 with TRBJ2-3; TRBD2 might be the D (5 bases). V was cut by 3 bases and J by 2 bases, with 12 bases left in between. Germline CDR1 is KGHSH and CDR2 is LQKENI. The CDR3 has 15 residues. CDR3 in DNA: TGTGCCAGCTCACCTGCGGGCAGAAACACAGATACGCAGTATTTT. It translates to CASSPAGRNTDTQYF.

The chain carries TRBV6-5 and TRBJ1-4, with a possible D match to TRBD1 (5 bases). V gave up 4 bases and J gave up 0 bases, with 12 bases separating them. The CDR3 loop spans 16 amino acids. The germline V gene has CDR1 MNHEY and CDR2 SVGAGI. The CDR3 DNA follows: TGTGCCAGCAGTTCGCTGACAGAAACAACTAATGAAAAACTGTTTTTT. This sequence encodes CASSSLTETTNEKLFF.

The gene calls are TRBV7-8 and TRBJ2-3; a weak D match, TRBD2 (7 bases). Trimming took 7 bases from V and 5 from J, leaving 19 bases between them. The germline V gene encodes CDR1 SGHVS and CDR2 FQNEAQ. CDR3 length: 15 residues. The CDR3 sequence is CASTTRGGQGDTQYF. The CDR3 DNA follows: TGTGCCAGCACCACGAGGGGGGGGCAGGGAGATACGCAGTATTTT.

The chain links TRBV5-8 to TRBJ1-2; D uncertain. V was clipped by 0 bases and J by 7 bases, with 22 bases between them. Germline V gene sequence: CDR1 SGHTS, CDR2 YDEGEE. The CDR3 sequence is 17 residues long. The CDR3, as DNA: TGTGCCAGCAGCTTGGTTTTGTCGGCGGGGTTTCCGAGTGGCTACACCTTC. Encoded protein: CASSLVLSAGFPSGYTF.

The V call is TRBV30, the J call TRBJ2-7; 10 bases are shared with TRBD2. CDR1 and CDR2 (germline): GTSNPN, SVGIG (reference sequence). The CDR3 sequence is 16 residues long. After removal of 3 bases from V and 4 bases from J, the junction contained 12 bases not matched to a gene. The CDR3 protein is CAWRALAGDPGYEQYF. For the CDR3, the DNA is TGTGCCTGGAGGGCTCTAGCGGGGGACCCTGGGTACGAGCAGTACTTC.

The chain is built from TRBV15 and TRBJ1-2; weak D call: TRBD1 (6 bases). The CDR3 loop spans 15 amino acids. Trimming removed 0 bases from V and 4 bases from J, with 12 bases in between. Germline V gene sequence: CDR1 LNHNV, CDR2 YYDKDF (reference sequence). CDR3 in amino acids: CATSRDLGGFYGYTF. CDR3 coding DNA: TGTGCCACCAGCAGAGATTTAGGGGGGTTCTATGGCTACACCTTC.

V gene TRBV4-1 combines with J gene TRBJ2-7; D is perhaps TRBD1 (8 bases). In germline, CDR1 is MGHRA, CDR2 YSYEKL. The CDR3 extends over 16 amino acids. V lost 2 bases to trimming and J lost 5 bases, with 19 bases between them. CDR3 loop: CASSQPGTGLVDEQYF. The CDR3 nucleotides are TGCGCCAGCAGCCAACCTGGGACAGGACTAGTCGACGAGCAGTACTTC.

The CDR3 DNA is TGCAGTGCTAGTTCCGTGGCAGTCAATCAGCCCCAGCATTTT. This encodes CSASSVAVNQPQHF. The chain is built from TRBV20-1 and TRBJ1-5; D gene uncertain. Trimming left V 3 bases short and J 3 bases short, with 12 bases between. The CDR3 spans 14 residues. Germline CDR1 reads DFQATT; CDR2 reads SNEGSKA (reference sequence).

The chain recombines TRBV5-1 with TRBJ1-2, with 9 bases identical to TRBD1. Trimming at V came to 4 bases and at J to 9 bases, leaving 7 bases not matched to a gene. The length of the CDR3 is 13 residues. Germline CDR1 SGHRS, CDR2 YFSETQ. CDR3 region: CASSPWTGDRYTF. CDR3 nucleotide sequence: TGCGCCAGCAGCCCGTGGACAGGGGACCGCTACACCTTC.

This clone was detected only a few times. The chain links TRBV30 to TRBJ1-5; tentatively, D is TRBD1 (5 bases). The CDR3 has 12 residues. V gave up 0 bases and J gave up 9 bases, with 9 bases separating them. Germline-derived CDR1 and CDR2 are GTSNPN and SVGIG (reference sequence). This CDR3 reads CAWSVQGGPQHF. The CDR3, as DNA: TGTGCCTGGAGTGTTCAGGGAGGGCCCCAGCATTTT.

The J gene is TRBJ1-1, the V gene TRBV25-1, with 10 bases identical to TRBD1. Germline values: CDR1 MGHDK, CDR2 SYGVNS. Trimming took 3 bases from V and 4 from J; bases not matched to a gene: 8. The length of the CDR3 is 16 residues. The CDR3 region is CASSEEGTGARTEAFF. DNA of the CDR3: TGTGCCAGCAGTGAGGAGGGGACAGGGGCTCGCACTGAAGCTTTCTTT.

V and J are TRBV19 and TRBJ2-7; no definite D call. Between the trimmed V and J ends, which lost 5 bases and 0 bases, there was a span of 14 bases. CDR1 and CDR2 from the germline V gene are LNHDA and SQIVND (reference sequence). CDR3 size: 15 residues. CDR3 region: CASSSGQHTSYEQYF. CDR3 nucleotide sequence: TGTGCCAGTAGTTCCGGGCAGCACACCTCCTACGAGCAGTACTTC.

The V gene is TRBV7-2, the J gene TRBJ1-6; D uncertain. V was trimmed by 1 base and J by 5 bases, leaving 9 bases between them. CDR3 size: 15 residues. CDR1 SGHTA and CDR2 FQGNSA come from the germline V gene. CDR3 sequence reads: CASSLDVVDNSPLHF. The CDR3 DNA reads as TGTGCCAGCAGCTTAGACGTTGTGGATAATTCACCCCTCCACTTT.

This chain connects TRBV5-6 to TRBJ2-1, with TRBD1 as a possible D gene (5 bases). V lost 0 bases and J 7 bases, leaving 8 bases between the germline ends. Germline V gene lookup returns CDR1 SGHDT and CDR2 YYEEEE. The CDR3 covers 13 residues. This chain's CDR3 is CASSLGRGNEQFF. CDR3 bases: TGTGCCAGCAGCTTGGGTAGGGGAAATGAGCAGTTCTTC.